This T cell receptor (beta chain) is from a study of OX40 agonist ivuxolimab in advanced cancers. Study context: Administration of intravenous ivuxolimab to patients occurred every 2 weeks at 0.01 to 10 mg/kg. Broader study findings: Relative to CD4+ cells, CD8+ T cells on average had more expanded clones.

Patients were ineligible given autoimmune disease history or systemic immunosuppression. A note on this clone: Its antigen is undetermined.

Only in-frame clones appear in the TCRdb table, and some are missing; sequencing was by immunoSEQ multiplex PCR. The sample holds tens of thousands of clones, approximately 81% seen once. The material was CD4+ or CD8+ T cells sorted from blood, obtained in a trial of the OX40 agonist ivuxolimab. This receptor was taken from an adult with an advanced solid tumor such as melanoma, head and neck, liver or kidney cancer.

CDR3 amino acids: CASSLEPSNQPQHF. DNA of the CDR3: TGTGCCAGCAGCTTAGAACCTAGCAATCAGCCCCAGCATTTT. V is TRBV11-2 and J is TRBJ1-5; D gene ambiguous. CDR1 is SGHAT and CDR2 is FQNNGV in the germline V gene. Deletions cut 0 bases from V and 0 bases from J, with 3 bases between. This CDR3 is built from 14 residues.